Listed here are 19 T cell receptor beta chains from one sample, sequenced in a study of control samples from healthy donors and cancer patients. The table came from immunoSEQ multiplex PCR; TCRdb's copy has only in-frame clones and leaves some out. The data hold tens of thousands of clones, with about 80% observed a single time. The specimen was blood. The receptors come from a man aged 50 to 59 in good health.

The chain combines TRBV20-1 with TRBJ2-1; no clear D gene. CDR1 is DFQATT, CDR2 SNEGSKA, per germline (reference sequence). The V and J ends lost 3 bases and 3 bases respectively, with 12 bases between them. CDR3 length: 14 amino acids. CDR3 sequence (DNA): TGCAGTGCTAGTTACGGCACCCTCTACAATGAGCAGTTCTTC. Translation: CSASYGTLYNEQFF.

The rearrangement links TRBV11-2 to TRBJ2-3; no definite D call. Germline CDR1 reads SGHAT; CDR2 reads FQNNGV. The ends were cut back, 1 base at V and 0 bases at J, with 8 bases in the middle. The CDR3 contains 15 residues. The DNA of the CDR3 is TGTGCCAGCAGCTTAGGCCCGCTTAGCACAGATACGCAGTATTTT. Translating it yields CASSLGPLSTDTQYF.

The rearrangement joins TRBV10-2 to TRBJ2-1; D gene ambiguous. The CDR3 extends over 13 amino acids. Trimming cost V 5 bases and J 4 bases, with 9 bases left between them. The germline V gene encodes CDR1 WSHSY and CDR2 SAAADI. The CDR3 DNA follows: TGCGCCAGCAGTCGCACAGCTTACAATGAGCAGTTCTTC. It codes for CASSRTAYNEQFF.

The V call is TRBV7-7, the J call TRBJ2-1, with 13 nucleotides matching TRBD2. Germline loops: CDR1 SSHAT, CDR2 FNYEAQ (reference sequence). V shed 1 base and J 9 bases; nucleotides not matched to a gene: 6. This CDR3 comprises 16 residues. CDR3 DNA sequence: TGTGCCAGCAGCTTAGAACTAGCGGGAGGGCCGAGTGAGCAGTTCTTC. This sequence encodes CASSLELAGGPSEQFF. The full variable domain, with the rest looked up from reference TRBV7-7 and TRBJ2-1, is GAGVSQSPRYKVTKRGQDVTLRCDPISSHATLYWYQQALGQGPEFLTYFNYEAQPDKSGLPSDRFSAERPEGSISTLTIQRTEQRDSAMYRCASSLELAGGPSEQFFGPGTRLTVL.

The chain carries TRBV7-8 and TRBJ2-7; 9 bases are a match to TRBD1. The CDR3 sequence is 15 residues long. V lost 5 bases and J lost 0; bases outside the gene matches: 5. Germline V gives CDR1 SGHVS, CDR2 FQNEAQ. The CDR3 nucleotides read TGTGCCAGCAGCGCCGGACAGGGGCACTCCTACGAGCAGTACTTC. Translation gives CASSAGQGHSYEQYF.

V and J are TRBV5-5 and TRBJ1-1, with D perhaps TRBD1 (5 bases). CDR3 length equals 17 residues. V was shortened by 2 bases and J by 1 base, with 18 bases between the two germline ends. Germline V gene sequence: CDR1 SGHKS, CDR2 YYEKEE (reference sequence). CDR3 nucleotide sequence: TGTGCCAGCAGCTTCGCCGCGGCCCCTCAGGGGAACACTGAAGCTTTCTTT. Amino acids: CASSFAAAPQGNTEAFF.

V and J are TRBV28 and TRBJ1-6, with D unresolved. V lost 6 bases and J 6 bases, leaving 9 bases between the germline ends. Per germline, CDR1 MDHEN and CDR2 SYDVKM. The CDR3 length is 13 residues. CDR3 coding DNA: TGTGCCAGCAGCGGACTGCCTAATTCACCCCTCCACTTT. This encodes CASSGLPNSPLHF.

The chain employs TRBV10-3 and TRBJ1-3; weak D call: TRBD1 (6 bases). Germline CDR1 ENHRY, CDR2 SYGVKD. This CDR3 spans 14 amino acids. V dropped 4 bases and J dropped 6 bases, with 13 bases sitting between them. CDR3 residues: CAISGQGKTNTIYF. CDR3 nucleotides: TGTGCCATCAGTGGGCAGGGGAAGACAAACACCATATATTTT.

V and J are TRBV18 and TRBJ2-7; 9 positions match TRBD1. Germline CDR1 is KGHSH and CDR2 is LQKENI. After removal of 3 bases from V and 2 bases from J, the junction contained 8 bases not matched to a gene. The CDR3 loop spans 16 amino acids. The CDR3 loop is CASSPPLGQGPYEQYF. CDR3 bases: TGTGCCAGCTCACCCCCATTGGGACAGGGACCCTACGAGCAGTACTTC.

The chain is built from TRBV6-5 and TRBJ2-1, with TRBD2 matching over 7 bases. This CDR3 has 15 amino acids. J was trimmed by 9 bases and V by 2 bases; bases with no gene match: 10. Germline CDR1 MNHEY, CDR2 SVGAGI. The CDR3 here is CASSYGTGGWSEQFF. The CDR3 DNA follows: TGTGCCAGCAGTTACGGAACGGGAGGTTGGAGTGAGCAGTTCTTC.

This clone was counted once. V usage is TRBV4-1 and J usage is TRBJ2-6, with D maybe TRBD1 (5 bases). Trimming shortened V by 0 bases and J by 13 bases, and 13 bases separated the two germline ends. Germline values: CDR1 MGHRA, CDR2 YSYEKL. The CDR3 is 14 residues long. The CDR3 nucleotides are TGCGCCAGCAGCCAAGATTTTGAAGGGGAAGTCCTGACTTTC. This codes for CASSQDFEGEVLTF.

This clone was recorded only once. CDR3 bases: TGTGCCAGCAGTTGGGAAGCGATCCCGCGGGAGCAGTACTTC. This sequence encodes CASSWEAIPREQYF. The chain employs TRBV6-5 and TRBJ2-7; D is undetermined. V was pared by 4 bases and J by 7 bases, with 17 bases between. The CDR3 has 14 residues. The germline gives CDR1 MNHEY, CDR2 SVGAGI.

The CDR3 nucleotides read TGTGCCAGTAGTATCGTCAGTGGAGAGACCCAGTACTTC. Residues: CASSIVSGETQYF. This chain links TRBV19 with TRBJ2-5; D gene uncertain. The CDR3 is made up of 13 amino acids. Trimming left V 3 bases short and J 4 bases short, with 9 bases between. The germline V gene has CDR1 LNHDA and CDR2 SQIVND (reference sequence).

The chain carries TRBV5-1 and TRBJ1-1; D gene ambiguous. The germline V and J ends were trimmed by 3 bases and 0 bases, with 15 bases remaining between them. CDR1 and CDR2 (germline): SGHRS, YFSETQ. CDR3 size: 16 residues. The CDR3 DNA reads as TGCGCCAGCAGCTCACCAGGAGGCATCATGAACACTGAAGCTTTCTTT. Protein product: CASSSPGGIMNTEAFF.

The chain recombines TRBV6-5 with TRBJ2-3; D is unresolved. Trimming took 11 bases from V and 3 from J, leaving 15 bases between them. This CDR3 comprises 13 residues. CDR1 MNHEY and CDR2 SVGAGI come from the germline V gene. The CDR3 nucleotides read TGTGCCTCCCGTCGAGGATTTACAGATACGCAGTATTTT. It codes for CASRRGFTDTQYF.

The chain carries TRBV11-3 and TRBJ2-1, with D possibly TRBD2 on 5 matching bases. CDR3 length: 15 residues. Germline V gene sequence: CDR1 SGHNT, CDR2 YENEEA. Deletions cut 1 base from V and 8 bases from J, with 15 bases between. For the CDR3, the DNA is TGTGCCAGCAGCTTAGCAGCGGTCACTGGGGATGAGCAGTTCTTC. Translation gives CASSLAAVTGDEQFF.

V gene TRBV6-2 or TRBV6-3 combines with J gene TRBJ2-7; TRBD2 aligns across 12 bases. The CDR3 sequence is 14 residues long. V shed 6 bases and J 4 bases; nucleotides not matched to a gene: 4. Looked up from germline, CDR1 is MNHEY and CDR2 is SVGEGT. CDR3 residues: CASSPTSGRYEQYF. The DNA of the CDR3 is TGTGCCAGCAGCCCGACTAGCGGGAGATACGAGCAGTACTTC.

V gene TRBV7-2 combines with J gene TRBJ1-2; TRBD1 might be the D (6 bases). Germline V CDR1 and CDR2: SGHTA, FQGNSA. The CDR3 runs to 13 residues. Trimming cost V 5 bases and J 4 bases, with 11 bases left between them. CDR3 nucleotide sequence: TGTGCCAGCAGCATACAGGGTCCCTATGGCTACACCTTC. Amino acid sequence: CASSIQGPYGYTF.

The genes are TRBV19 and TRBJ2-2, with D perhaps TRBD1 (5 bases). V was shortened by 5 bases and J by 6 bases, with 10 bases between the two germline ends. From germline, CDR1 is LNHDA and CDR2 SQIVND (reference sequence). The CDR3 is made up of 13 amino acids. The CDR3 DNA reads as TGTGCCAGTAGTCGTGGGGCAGCCGGGGAGCTGTTTTTT. Translation: CASSRGAAGELFF.